Below are 28 T cell receptor beta chains sequenced from a single sample in a study of T cells expressing NK-cell markers. TCRdb reprocessed the 5' RACE reads and keeps a single row for each CDR3 protein, giving no DNA. In all, the sample yields around 550,000 distinct CDR3 sequences. Source material: blood T cells: a sorted CD56 or NKG2C T cell subset, CD4+ or CD8+ T cells, or bulk PBMC T cells (not recorded which). The receptors were sampled from a man aged 18 to 30 in good health.

The chain joins TRBV10-3 to TRBJ1-5. CDR3 length equals 14 residues. The germline gives CDR1 ENHRY, CDR2 SYGVKD. CDR3 amino acids: CAISAGRSFQPQHF.

The J gene is TRBJ2-7, the V gene TRBV6-5; the D call from TCRdb, TRBD2, cannot be confirmed without DNA. The germline V gene has CDR1 MNHEY and CDR2 SVGAGI. This CDR3 is built from 15 residues. This CDR3 is CASSYLGLSIDEQYF.

V gene TRBV7-6 combines with J gene TRBJ2-5; TCRdb's D gene call, TRBD1, goes unchecked for lack of DNA. The CDR3 loop spans 15 amino acids. Germline V CDR1 and CDR2: SGHVS, FNYEAQ. The CDR3: CASSEGGQDQETQYF.

The V gene is TRBV11-3, the J gene TRBJ2-5; TCRdb outputs TRBD1, but without DNA this stays unchecked. The length of the CDR3 is 17 residues. The germline V gene encodes CDR1 SGHNT and CDR2 YENEEA. The CDR3 reads CASSLGVTGRGQETQYF.

V gene TRBV5-6 combines with J gene TRBJ2-3. CDR3 length equals 15 residues. In germline, CDR1 is SGHDT, CDR2 YYEEEE. CDR3 in amino acids: CASSPTDLGTDTQYF.

J is TRBJ1-1 and V is TRBV6-1; the D call of TRBD1 rests on TCRdb alone, since no DNA is present to check it. Germline V gene data show CDR1 as MNHNS and CDR2 as SASEGT. The CDR3 has 13 amino acids. The CDR3 here is CASSVSGADEAFF.

The V and J genes are TRBV24-1 and TRBJ2-4; TCRdb returns TRBD2, unconfirmable since there is no DNA. The CDR3 runs to 14 residues. Germline V gene sequence: CDR1 KGHDR, CDR2 SFDVKD. This chain's CDR3 is CATRPGLAGDIQYF.

The V gene is TRBV18, the J gene TRBJ2-1; TCRdb picks TRBD1, but there is no DNA to check that call. The CDR3 contains 15 residues. From germline, CDR1 is KGHSH and CDR2 LQKENI. CDR3 amino acids: CASSPDREVSNEQFF.

Here the CDR3 reads CAISSLVAVGNEQFF. This chain uses TRBV10-3 with TRBJ2-1; checking the TCRdb D call of TRBD2 is not possible without DNA. The CDR3 runs 15 residues. Germline CDR1 and CDR2: ENHRY and SYGVKD.

The J gene is TRBJ2-5, the V gene TRBV7-9; the TCRdb call, TRBD1, lacks DNA for checking. Germline assignment: CDR1 SEHNR and CDR2 FQNEAQ (reference sequence). The CDR3 sequence is 16 residues long. The CDR3 loop reads CASSDRDRDYQETQYF.

The chain recombines TRBV4-3 with TRBJ2-5; TCRdb designates TRBD1, a call that cannot be tested without DNA. The germline gives CDR1 LGHNA, CDR2 YSLEER. The CDR3 covers 15 residues. The CDR3 sequence is CASSPSGGRGETQYF.

This chain connects TRBV2 to TRBJ1-1; as DNA is missing, the TRBD1 call by TCRdb cannot be tested. CDR3 length equals 14 residues. The germline V gene has CDR1 SNHLY and CDR2 FYNNEI. The CDR3 region is CASGEGGLNTEAFF.

The chain joins TRBV20-1 to TRBJ1-5; TCRdb selects TRBD1, and the lack of DNA leaves this call unchecked. CDR1 is DFQATT and CDR2 is SNEGSKA in the germline V gene (reference sequence). This CDR3 comprises 16 residues. CDR3 amino acids: CSARSSRDSLSAFQHF.

The rearrangement links TRBV20-1 to TRBJ2-1; lacking DNA, the TRBD2 call made by TCRdb goes unchecked. The CDR3 contains 13 residues. Germline CDR1 is DFQATT and CDR2 is SNEGSKA (reference sequence). CDR3 sequence: CSARRTSGIEQFF.

The chain carries TRBV30 and TRBJ2-5. The CDR3 has 11 residues. From germline, CDR1 is GTSNPN and CDR2 SVGIG (reference sequence). The CDR3 sequence: CAWRDRETQYF.

The rearrangement uses TRBV19 and TRBJ2-1; checking the TCRdb D call of TRBD2 is not possible without DNA. Germline V gives CDR1 LNHDA, CDR2 SQIVND (reference sequence). The CDR3 has 18 residues. This CDR3 is CASSPRLAGSLYKDEQFF.

This chain connects TRBV5-1 to TRBJ2-4; TCRdb proposes TRBD2, but this gene call is untestable without DNA. Germline CDR1 is SGHRS and CDR2 is YFSETQ. The CDR3 is 16 residues long. This chain's CDR3 is CASSREYGEGKNIQYF.

The chain couples TRBV5-1 to TRBJ2-1. CDR1 is SGHRS, CDR2 YFSETQ, per germline. This CDR3 comprises 12 residues. CDR3 sequence reads: CASTLGLNEQFF. Using reference TRBV5-1 and TRBJ2-1 for the parts outside the CDR3, the full variable domain is KAGVTQTPRYLIKTRGQQVTLSCSPISGHRSVSWYQQTPGQGLQFLFEYFSETQRNKGNFPGRFSGRQFSNSRSEMNVSTLELGDSALYLCASTLGLNEQFFGPGTRLTVL.

This chain connects TRBV6-2 or TRBV6-3 to TRBJ2-7; TCRdb calls TRBD2, which cannot be checked without DNA. The CDR3 loop spans 16 amino acids. CDR1 is MNHEY and CDR2 is SVGEGT in the germline V gene. CDR3 sequence reads: CASSYSRTTGSYEQYF.

The chain recombines TRBV18 with TRBJ2-1. From germline, CDR1 is KGHSH and CDR2 LQKENI. This CDR3 spans 13 amino acids. CDR3: CASSPPGDREQFF.

The J gene is TRBJ2-5, the V gene TRBV7-7; TCRdb's assignment of TRBD1 cannot be checked, as there is no DNA. The germline V gene encodes CDR1 SSHAT and CDR2 FNYEAQ (reference sequence). The CDR3 is made up of 14 amino acids. This CDR3 is CASSISTGQETQYF.

V and J are TRBV20-1 and TRBJ2-1; TCRdb picks TRBD2, but there is no DNA to check that call. Per the germline V gene, CDR1 is DFQATT and CDR2 is SNEGSKA (reference sequence). The CDR3 length is 19 residues. CDR3 amino acids: CSARDPAASGIRGYNEQFF.

The gene calls are TRBV7-9 and TRBJ2-1; TCRdb proposes TRBD2, but this gene call is untestable without DNA. The CDR3 is 16 amino acids. Germline loops: CDR1 SEHNR, CDR2 FQNEAQ (reference sequence). The CDR3 is CASSLGRLAGGNEQFF.

The rearrangement joins TRBV10-3 to TRBJ2-6. Germline V gene data show CDR1 as ENHRY and CDR2 as SYGVKD. This CDR3 has 17 residues. The CDR3 protein is CAISKSTGSSGANVLTF.

J is TRBJ1-2 and V is TRBV7-2. Germline lookup yields CDR1 SGHTA and CDR2 FQGNSA. There are 13 residues in the CDR3. CDR3 sequence reads: CASSLAGSAGYTF.

The chain recombines TRBV7-9 with TRBJ1-1. CDR3 length equals 11 residues. Germline values: CDR1 SEHNR, CDR2 FQNEAQ (reference sequence). CDR3 in amino acids: CASSPSLESFF.

The chain links TRBV19 to TRBJ2-1; checking the TCRdb D call of TRBD1 is not possible without DNA. CDR1 is LNHDA, CDR2 SQIVND, per germline (reference sequence). This CDR3 has 17 residues. The CDR3 protein is CASGRSKGDLRVYEQFF.

The genes are TRBV29-1 and TRBJ2-5; there is no DNA to check the TCRdb D call of TRBD1. Germline-derived CDR1 and CDR2 are SQVTM and ANQGSEA. This CDR3 comprises 13 residues. The chain's CDR3 is CSAGGTGGETQYF.